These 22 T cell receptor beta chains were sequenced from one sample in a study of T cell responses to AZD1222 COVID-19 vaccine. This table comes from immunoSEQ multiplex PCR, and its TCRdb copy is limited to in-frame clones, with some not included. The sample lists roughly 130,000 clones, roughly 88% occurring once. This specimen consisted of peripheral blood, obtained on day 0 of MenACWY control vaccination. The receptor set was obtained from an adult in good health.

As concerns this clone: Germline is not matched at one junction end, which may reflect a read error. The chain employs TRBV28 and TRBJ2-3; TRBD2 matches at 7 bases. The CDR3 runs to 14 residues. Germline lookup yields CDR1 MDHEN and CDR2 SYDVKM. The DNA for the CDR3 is TGTGCCATCAGTTCTGGGGACTACACAGATACGCAGTATTTT. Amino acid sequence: CAISSGDYTDTQYF.

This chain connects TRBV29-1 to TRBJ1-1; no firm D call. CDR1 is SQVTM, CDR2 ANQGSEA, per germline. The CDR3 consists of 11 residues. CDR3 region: CAMRMNTEAFF. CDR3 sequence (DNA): TGCGCTATGAGGATGAACACTGAAGCTTTCTTT.

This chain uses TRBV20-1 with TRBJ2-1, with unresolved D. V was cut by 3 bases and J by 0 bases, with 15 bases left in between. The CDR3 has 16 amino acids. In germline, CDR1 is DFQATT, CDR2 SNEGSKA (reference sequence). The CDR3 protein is CSASDPRRSSYNEQFF. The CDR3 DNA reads TGCAGTGCTAGTGACCCCAGGAGAAGCTCCTACAATGAGCAGTTCTTC.

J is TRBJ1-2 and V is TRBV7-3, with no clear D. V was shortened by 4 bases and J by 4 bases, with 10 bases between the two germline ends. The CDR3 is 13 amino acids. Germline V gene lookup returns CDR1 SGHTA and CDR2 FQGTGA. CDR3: CASSSDGGYGYTF. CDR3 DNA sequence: TGTGCCAGCAGCTCCGACGGCGGCTATGGCTACACCTTC.

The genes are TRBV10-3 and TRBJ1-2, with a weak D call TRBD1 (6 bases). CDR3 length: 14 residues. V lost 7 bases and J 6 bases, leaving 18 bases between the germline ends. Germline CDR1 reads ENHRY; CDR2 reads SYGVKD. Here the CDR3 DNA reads TGTGCCATCAATGAAGGGGGGCGCATGCATGGCTACACCTTC. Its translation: CAINEGGRMHGYTF.

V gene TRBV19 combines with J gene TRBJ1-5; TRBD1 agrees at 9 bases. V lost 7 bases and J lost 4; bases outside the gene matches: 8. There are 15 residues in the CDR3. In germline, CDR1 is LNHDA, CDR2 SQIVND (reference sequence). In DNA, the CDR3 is TGTGCCAGTACCCCGGGACAGGGTGGAAATCAGCCCCAGCATTTT. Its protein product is CASTPGQGGNQPQHF. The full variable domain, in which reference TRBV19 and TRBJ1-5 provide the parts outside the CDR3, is DGGITQSPKYLFRKEGQNVTLSCEQNLNHDAMYWYRQDPGQGLRLIYYSQIVNDFQKGDIAEGYSVSREKKESFPLTVTSAQKNPTAFYLCASTPGQGGNQPQHFGDGTRLSIL.

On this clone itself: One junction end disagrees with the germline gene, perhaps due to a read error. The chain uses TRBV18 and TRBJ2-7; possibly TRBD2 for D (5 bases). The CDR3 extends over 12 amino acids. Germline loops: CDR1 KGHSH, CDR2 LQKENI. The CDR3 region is CASSPLGNEQYF. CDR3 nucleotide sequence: TGTGCCAGCTCGCCACTAGGAAACGAGCAGTACTTC.

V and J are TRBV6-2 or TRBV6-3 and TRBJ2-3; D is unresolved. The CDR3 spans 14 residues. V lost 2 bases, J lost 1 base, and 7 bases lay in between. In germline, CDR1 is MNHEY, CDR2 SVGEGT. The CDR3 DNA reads TGTGCCAGCAGTTACCCCCTTCGCACAGATACGCAGTATTTT. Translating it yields CASSYPLRTDTQYF.

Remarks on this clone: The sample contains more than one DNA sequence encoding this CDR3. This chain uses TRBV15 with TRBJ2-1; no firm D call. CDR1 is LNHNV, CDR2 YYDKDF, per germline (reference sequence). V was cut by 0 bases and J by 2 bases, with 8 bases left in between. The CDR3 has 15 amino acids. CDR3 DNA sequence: TGTGCCACCAGCAGAGATGGAAGCACCTACAATGAGCAGTTCTTC. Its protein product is CATSRDGSTYNEQFF.

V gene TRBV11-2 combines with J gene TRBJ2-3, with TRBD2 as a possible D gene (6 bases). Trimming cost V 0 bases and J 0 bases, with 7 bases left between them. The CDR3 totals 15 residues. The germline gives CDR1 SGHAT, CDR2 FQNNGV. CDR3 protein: CASSLDGGSTDTQYF. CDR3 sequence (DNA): TGTGCCAGCAGCTTAGACGGGGGTAGCACAGATACGCAGTATTTT.

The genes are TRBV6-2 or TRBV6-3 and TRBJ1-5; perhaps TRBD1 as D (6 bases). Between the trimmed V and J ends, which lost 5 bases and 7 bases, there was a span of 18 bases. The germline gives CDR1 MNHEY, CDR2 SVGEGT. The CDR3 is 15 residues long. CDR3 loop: CASSITRGARQPQHF. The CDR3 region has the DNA TGTGCCAGCAGTATCACCCGGGGGGCAAGGCAGCCCCAGCATTTT.

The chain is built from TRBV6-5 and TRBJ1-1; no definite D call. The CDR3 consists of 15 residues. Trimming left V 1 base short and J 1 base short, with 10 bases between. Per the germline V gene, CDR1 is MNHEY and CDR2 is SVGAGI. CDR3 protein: CASSYFGQSNTEAFF. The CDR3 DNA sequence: TGTGCCAGCAGTTACTTTGGGCAGTCGAACACTGAAGCTTTCTTT.

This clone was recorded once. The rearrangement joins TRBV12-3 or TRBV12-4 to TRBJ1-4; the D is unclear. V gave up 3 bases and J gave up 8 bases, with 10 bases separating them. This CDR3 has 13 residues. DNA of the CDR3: TGTGCCAGCAGTTTCTCGTCCGGGGAAAAACTGTTTTTT. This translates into CASSFSSGEKLFF.

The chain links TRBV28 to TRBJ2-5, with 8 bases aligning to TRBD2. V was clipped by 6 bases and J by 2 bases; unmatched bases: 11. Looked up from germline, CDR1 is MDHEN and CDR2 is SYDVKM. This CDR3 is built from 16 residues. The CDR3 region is CASRPTGGRGQETQYF. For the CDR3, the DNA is TGTGCCAGCAGACCTACGGGGGGGAGGGGGCAAGAGACCCAGTACTTC.

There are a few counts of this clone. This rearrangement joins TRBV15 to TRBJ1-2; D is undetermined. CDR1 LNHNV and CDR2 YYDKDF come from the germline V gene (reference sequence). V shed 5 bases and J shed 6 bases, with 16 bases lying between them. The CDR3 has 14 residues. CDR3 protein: CATSARRAVDGYTF. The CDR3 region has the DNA TGTGCCACCAGCGCCCGACGGGCCGTGGATGGCTACACCTTC. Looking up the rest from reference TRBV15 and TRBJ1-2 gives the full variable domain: DAMVIQNPRYQVTQFGKPVTLSCSQTLNHNVMYWYQQKSSQAPKLLFHYYDKDFNNEADTPDNFQSRRPNTSFCFLDIRSPGLGDTAMYLCATSARRAVDGYTFGSGTRLTVV.

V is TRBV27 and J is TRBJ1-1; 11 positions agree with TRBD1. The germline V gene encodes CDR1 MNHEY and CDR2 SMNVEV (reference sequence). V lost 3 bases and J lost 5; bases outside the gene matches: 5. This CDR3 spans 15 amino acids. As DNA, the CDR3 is TGTGCCAGCAGTTTTCTCGGACAGGGGGCTACTGAAGCTTTCTTT. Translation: CASSFLGQGATEAFF.

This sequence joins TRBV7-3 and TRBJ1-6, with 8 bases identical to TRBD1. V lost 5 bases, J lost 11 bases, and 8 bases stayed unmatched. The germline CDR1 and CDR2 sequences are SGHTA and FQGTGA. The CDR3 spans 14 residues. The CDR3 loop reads CASSKDRAYPPLHF. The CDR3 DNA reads TGTGCCAGCAGCAAGGACAGGGCGTATCCACCCCTCCACTTT.

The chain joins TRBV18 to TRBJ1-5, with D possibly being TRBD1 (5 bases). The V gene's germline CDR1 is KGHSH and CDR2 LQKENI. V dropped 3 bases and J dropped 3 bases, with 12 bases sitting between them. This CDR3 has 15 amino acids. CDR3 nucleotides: TGTGCCAGCTCACCCGGGGGAGGGCCCAATCAGCCCCAGCATTTT. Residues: CASSPGGGPNQPQHF. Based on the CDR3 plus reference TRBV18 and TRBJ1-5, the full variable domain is NAGVMQNPRHLVRRRGQEARLRCSPMKGHSHVYWYRQLPEEGLKFMVYLQKENIIDESGMPKERFSAEFPKEGPSILRIQQVVRGDSAAYFCASSPGGGPNQPQHFGDGTRLSIL.

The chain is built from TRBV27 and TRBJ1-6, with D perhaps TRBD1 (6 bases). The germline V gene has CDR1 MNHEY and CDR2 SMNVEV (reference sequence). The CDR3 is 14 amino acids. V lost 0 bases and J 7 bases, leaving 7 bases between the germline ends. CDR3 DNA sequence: TGTGCCAGCAGTTTATCACAGGGAAATTCACCCCTCCACTTT. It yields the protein CASSLSQGNSPLHF.

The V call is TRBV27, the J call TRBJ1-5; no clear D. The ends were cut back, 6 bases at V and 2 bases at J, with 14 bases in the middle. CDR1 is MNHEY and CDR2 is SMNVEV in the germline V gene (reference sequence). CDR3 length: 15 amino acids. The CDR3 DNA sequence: TGTGCCAGCAGCAGCCCGGGCGCAGGCAATCAGCCCCAGCATTTT. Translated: CASSSPGAGNQPQHF.

CDR3 nucleotide sequence: TGTGCCAGCAGGGTAGCGGGAGGGCCGTACATTCAGTACTTC. This codes for CASRVAGGPYIQYF. The rearrangement joins TRBV27 to TRBJ2-4, with TRBD2 matching 11 bases. The ends lost 6 bases at V and 8 bases at J; junction bases unmatched: 6. The germline V gene has CDR1 MNHEY and CDR2 SMNVEV (reference sequence). CDR3 length: 14 amino acids.

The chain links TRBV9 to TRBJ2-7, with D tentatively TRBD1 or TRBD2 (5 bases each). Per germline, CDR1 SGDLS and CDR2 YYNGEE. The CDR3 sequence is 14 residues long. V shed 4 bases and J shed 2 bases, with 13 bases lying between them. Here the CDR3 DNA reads TGTGCCAGCAGCCCCCGGGACGGCCCCTACGAGCAGTACTTC. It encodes CASSPRDGPYEQYF.